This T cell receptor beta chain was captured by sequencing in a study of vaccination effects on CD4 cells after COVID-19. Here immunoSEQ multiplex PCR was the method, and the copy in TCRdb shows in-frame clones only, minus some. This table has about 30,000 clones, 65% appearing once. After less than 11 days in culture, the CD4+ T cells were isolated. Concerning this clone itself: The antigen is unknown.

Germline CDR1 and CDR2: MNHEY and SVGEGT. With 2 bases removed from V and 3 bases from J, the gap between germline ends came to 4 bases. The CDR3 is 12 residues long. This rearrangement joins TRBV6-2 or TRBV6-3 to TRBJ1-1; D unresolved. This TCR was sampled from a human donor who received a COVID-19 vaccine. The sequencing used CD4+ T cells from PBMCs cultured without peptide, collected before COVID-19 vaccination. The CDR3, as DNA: TGTGCCAGCAGTTACCCATACACTGAAGCTTTCTTT. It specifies CASSYPYTEAFF.